This T cell receptor (beta chain) was captured by sequencing in a study of blood T cell repertoires in COVID-19. The overall study: Samples came from the United States, Italy and Spain, spanning acute and convalescent COVID-19. Sources were T cells, B-cell-depleted T cells, or PBMCs; the material itself was cDNA or gDNA.

Per the authors' pipeline: Amplification from reference gene primers served as the basis for estimated nucleated cell counts. The table came from immunoSEQ multiplex PCR; TCRdb's copy has only in-frame clones and leaves some out. That table is the source of V, J and clone size, and D and trimming were worked out from the DNA. Of 150,000 to 190,000 clones listed, over 75% are singletons. Germline assignment: CDR1 SGHTA and CDR2 FQGNSA. CDR3 length equals 15 residues. Trimming removed 3 bases from V and 4 bases from J; junction bases left unmatched: 6. Sample: peripheral blood. The origin of this receptor is a woman aged 40 to 49 with acute or convalescent COVID-19. The V gene is TRBV7-2, the J gene TRBJ2-7; 10 bases align to TRBD2. The CDR3 coding sequence is TGTGCCAGCAGCTTTCGAAGCGGGGGGGCTTACGAGCAGTACTTC. Its translation is CASSFRSGGAYEQYF.